The T cell receptor beta chain under discussion was sequenced for a study of monozygotic twins with inflammatory bowel disease. Points from the study as a whole: IBD patients shared fewer clonotypes with other individuals than healthy twins, especially patients with disease activity signs.

Germline lookup yields CDR1 MNHEY and CDR2 SVGEGT. The CDR3 runs to 12 residues. Notes on this clonotype: The target antigen is unknown.

For both chains, the TCRalpha and TCRbeta cDNA went through two nested PCRs of approximately 16 and 9 cycles. TCRdb reprocessed the 5' RACE reads and keeps a single row for each CDR3 protein, giving no DNA. This repertoire includes around 200,000 distinct CDR3 sequences. The sample consisted of blood. The TCR comes from a human donor with ulcerative colitis or Crohn's disease, or a healthy co-twin of an affected twin (not recorded which). V usage is TRBV6-2 or TRBV6-3 and J usage is TRBJ1-2. The CDR3 protein is CASTRTAGGYTF.